What follows describes a single TCR beta chain. This entry belongs to a study of blood T cell repertoires in COVID-19. One Seattle source followed patients from active infection through their disease course. In the study's own analysis: For nucleated cells, counts were estimated from reference gene primer amplification. Repertoires were generated with immunoSEQ multiplex PCR, while TCRdb's copy carries only in-frame clones and drops some. That table supplies the V and J calls and clone size; D and trimming were determined from the DNA. The repertoire holds 170,000 or so clones, with around 84% as singletons. The CDR3 is 16 amino acids. After removal of 2 bases from V and 13 bases from J, the junction contained 14 bases not matched to a gene. CDR1 MDHEN and CDR2 SYDVKM come from the germline V gene.

The sequencing input was peripheral blood. The chain employs TRBV28 and TRBJ1-6; 7 bases match TRBD1. This receptor was identified in a man aged 55 to 69 with COVID-19, enrolled during active disease. This CDR3 reads CASSLPPGTAGRPLHF. The DNA of the CDR3 is TGTGCCAGCAGTTTACCCCCCGGGACAGCCGGCCGCCCCCTCCACTTT.